Listed here are 12 T cell receptor beta chains from one sample, sequenced in a study of cytomegalovirus exposure and HLA in healthy donors. Here immunoSEQ multiplex PCR was the method, and the copy in TCRdb shows in-frame clones only, minus some. The sample shows 300,000 to 450,000 clones, 86% of them seen only once. Material for sequencing was PBMCs. These receptors were taken from a woman aged 18-29 years in good health and CMV-seronegative.

This chain connects TRBV6-6 to TRBJ2-7; 8 positions agree with TRBD1. The CDR3 spans 14 residues. In germline, CDR1 is MNHNY, CDR2 SVGAGI (reference sequence). J gave up 6 bases and V 6 bases, and 10 bases lay outside the gene matches. Here the CDR3 reads CASSRMTGDPEQYF. CDR3 coding DNA: TGTGCCAGCAGCCGAATGACAGGGGACCCCGAGCAGTACTTC.

A single count supports this clone. This chain links TRBV11-2 with TRBJ1-1; TRBD1 matches 7 bases. Germline CDR1 and CDR2: SGHAT and FQNNGV. After removal of 6 bases from V and 0 bases from J, the junction contained 7 bases not matched to a gene. There are 15 residues in the CDR3. CDR3 bases: TGTGCCAGCAGACACCTGACAGGGATGAACACTGAAGCTTTCTTT. It translates to CASRHLTGMNTEAFF. Full variable domain (rest looked up from reference TRBV11-2 and TRBJ1-1): EAGVAQSPRYKIIEKRQSVAFWCNPISGHATLYWYQQILGQGPKLLIQFQNNGVVDDSQLPKDRFSAERLKGVDSTLKIQPAKLEDSAVYLCASRHLTGMNTEAFFGQGTRLTVV.

The chain couples TRBV12-5 to TRBJ2-1; the match to TRBD2 covers 13 bases. This CDR3 region has 16 residues. The V gene's germline CDR1 is LGHNT and CDR2 FRNRAP. Trimming cost V 1 base and J 8 bases; bases outside gene matches: 5. The DNA for the CDR3 is TGTGCTAGTGGTTTGGGACTAGCGGGAGGTTTCGATGAGCAGTTCTTC. Translating it yields CASGLGLAGGFDEQFF. Variable domain in full (rest from reference TRBV12-5 and TRBJ2-1): DARVTQTPRHKVTEMGQEVTMRCQPILGHNTVFWYRQTMMQGLELLAYFRNRAPLDDSGMPKDRFSAEMPDATLATLKIQPSEPRDSAVYFCASGLGLAGGFDEQFFGPGTRLTVL.

This clone was recorded at least ten times. CDR3 amino acids: CASSLQGNTGELFF. DNA of the CDR3: TGTGCCAGCAGCCTACAGGGGAACACCGGGGAGCTGTTTTTT. This chain uses TRBV7-6 with TRBJ2-2, with a weak D call TRBD1 (6 bases). V lost 5 bases and J lost 1, with 8 bases in between. This CDR3 has 14 residues. CDR1 is SGHVS and CDR2 is FNYEAQ in the germline V gene.

The chain employs TRBV9 and TRBJ1-5; 10 bases align to TRBD1. The germline V gene encodes CDR1 SGDLS and CDR2 YYNGEE. V gave up 3 bases and J gave up 7 bases; unmatched junction bases: 16. The CDR3 totals 18 residues. CDR3 bases: TGTGCCAGCAGCGCGATACTGAGACGGGACAGGGGTGTCCAGCCCCAGCATTTT. Translated: CASSAILRRDRGVQPQHF. Full variable domain (missing parts from reference TRBV9 and TRBJ1-5): DSGVTQTPKHLITATGQRVTLRCSPRSGDLSVYWYQQSLDQGLQFLIQYYNGEERAKGNILERFSAQQFPDLHSELNLSSLELGDSALYFCASSAILRRDRGVQPQHFGDGTRLSIL.

The chain combines TRBV7-3 with TRBJ2-3; 9 nucleotides agree with TRBD2. In germline, CDR1 is SGHTA, CDR2 FQGTGA. The CDR3 is 16 residues long. The trim removed 2 bases at V and 1 base at J, leaving 4 bases unmatched. The CDR3 region is CASSLQLAGRTDTQYF. The CDR3 nucleotides read TGTGCCAGCAGCTTACAGCTAGCGGGGCGCACAGATACGCAGTATTTT.

This clone was counted a single time. This chain joins TRBV30 and TRBJ1-1, with 9 bases lining up with TRBD1. The CDR3 sequence is 14 residues long. CDR1 is GTSNPN, CDR2 SVGIG, per germline (reference sequence). Trimming removed 0 bases from V and 5 bases from J; junction bases left unmatched: 4. The CDR3 protein is CAWSVGTGFTEAFF. The CDR3 nucleotides read TGTGCCTGGAGTGTAGGGACAGGGTTTACTGAAGCTTTCTTT.

The CDR3 loop reads CASSPAGSTERGQFF. Here the CDR3 DNA reads TGTGCCAGCAGTCCCGCGGGGTCTACTGAGAGGGGGCAGTTCTTC. V usage is TRBV7-2 and J usage is TRBJ2-1; D may be TRBD2 (6 bases). Germline V gene lookup returns CDR1 SGHTA and CDR2 FQGNSA. Trimming removed 6 bases at V and 12 bases at J, with 24 bases between. The CDR3 length is 15 residues.

The chain links TRBV28 to TRBJ2-7, with TRBD1 matching 9 bases. The V gene end was trimmed by 2 bases and the J gene end by 3 bases; junction bases not matched to a gene: 5. Germline values: CDR1 MDHEN, CDR2 SYDVKM. The length of the CDR3 is 15 residues. The CDR3 reads CASSLVGTGNYEQYF. CDR3 coding DNA: TGTGCCAGCAGTTTAGTGGGGACAGGGAACTACGAGCAGTACTTC. Variable domain in full (rest from reference TRBV28 and TRBJ2-7): DVKVTQSSRYLVKRTGEKVFLECVQDMDHENMFWYRQDPGLGLRLIYFSYDVKMKEKGDIPEGYSVSREKKERFSLILESASTNQTSMYLCASSLVGTGNYEQYFGPGTRLTVT.

CDR3 coding DNA: TGTGCCAGCAGTGAAGCCGGGGGAGGGGCCTATGGCTACACCTTC. It is translated as CASSEAGGGAYGYTF. The chain links TRBV6-1 to TRBJ1-2, with a tentative D call TRBD1 (5 bases). From germline, CDR1 is MNHNS and CDR2 SASEGT. The CDR3 is made up of 15 amino acids. Trimming left V 0 bases short and J 4 bases short, with 12 bases between.

This CDR3 is CATSRSGTGEQPQHF. DNA of the CDR3: TGTGCCACCAGCAGATCCGGGACAGGGGAGCAGCCCCAGCATTTT. The J gene is TRBJ1-5, the V gene TRBV15; the match to TRBD1 covers 10 bases. The CDR3 covers 15 residues. Germline assignment: CDR1 LNHNV and CDR2 YYDKDF (reference sequence). V dropped 2 bases and J dropped 7; count of bases not matched to a gene: 5. The variable domain in full, with the rest retrieved from reference TRBV15 and TRBJ1-5, is DAMVIQNPRYQVTQFGKPVTLSCSQTLNHNVMYWYQQKSSQAPKLLFHYYDKDFNNEADTPDNFQSRRPNTSFCFLDIRSPGLGDTAMYLCATSRSGTGEQPQHFGDGTRLSIL.

The chain recombines TRBV30 with TRBJ2-1, with 9 bases identical to TRBD1. Per the germline V gene, CDR1 is GTSNPN and CDR2 is SVGIG (reference sequence). V lost 0 bases and J lost 7; bases outside the gene matches: 7. This CDR3 has 15 amino acids. CDR3: CAWSVVGQGGNEQFF. CDR3 DNA sequence: TGTGCCTGGAGTGTTGTGGGACAGGGTGGGAATGAGCAGTTCTTC.